A selection of T cell receptor beta chains follows, all from one sample in a study of OX40 agonist ivuxolimab in advanced cancers. The repertoire was sequenced with immunoSEQ multiplex PCR; TCRdb's copy has only in-frame clones and lacks some. This sample has some 39,000 clones, with more than 80% found just once. The source was CD4+ or CD8+ T cells sorted from blood, collected in a trial of the OX40 agonist ivuxolimab. The receptors here all came from an adult with an advanced solid tumor such as melanoma, head and neck, liver or kidney cancer. CDR3s leave out the opening cysteine and the closing phenylalanine or tryptophan.

v_gene: TRBV10-1
CDR3aa: ASSSAGTSGIYEQY

v_gene: TRBV15
CDR3aa: ATSRDPPGTSGSEQY

v_gene: TRBV28
CDR3aa: ASSPGASGVAKNIQY

v_gene: TRBV7-9
CDR3aa: ASSFVGSTGRGPQH

v_gene: TRBV28
CDR3aa: ASSSPSGSADTQY

v_gene: TRBV15
CDR3aa: ATSVGSTDTQY

v_gene: TRBV28
CDR3aa: ASSQGDREEAF

v_gene: TRBV7-6
CDR3aa: ASSLGSGPSNYGYT

v_gene: TRBV2
CDR3aa: ASKEESGRFNEQF

v_gene: TRBV7-7
CDR3aa: ASVQGAGETQY

v_gene: TRBV6-5
CDR3aa: ASSYRETQY

v_gene: TRBV11-3
CDR3aa: ASSLAFGDATLLNTEAF

v_gene: TRBV11-3
CDR3aa: ASSLNRDRDFVCLEQY

v_gene: TRBV18
CDR3aa: ASSPLPSTDTQY

v_gene: TRBV2
CDR3aa: ASSETVYGYT

v_gene: TRBV5-1
CDR3aa: ASSLNGGELETQY

v_gene: TRBV2
CDR3aa: ASKGQVNTGELF

v_gene: TRBV6-5
CDR3aa: ASKEGHGYT

v_gene: TRBV28
CDR3aa: ASSFQGRSGYT

v_gene: TRBV28
CDR3aa: ASRRDSFSNTGELF

v_gene: TRBV19
CDR3aa: ASSIRRNTEAF

v_gene: TRBV28
CDR3aa: ASSLPTGLAGNNEQF

v_gene: TRBV6-1
CDR3aa: ASSVMVEAF

v_gene: TRBV5-4
CDR3aa: ASSLWGPQGETQY

v_gene: TRBV6-1
CDR3aa: ASKTDRGSYEQY

v_gene: TRBV27
CDR3aa: ASSLLPNYGYT

v_gene: TRBV23-1
CDR3aa: ASSHDLDRGYEQY

v_gene: TRBV11-2
CDR3aa: ASSSAGVYEQY

v_gene: TRBV18
CDR3aa: ASSPVSSNQPQH

v_gene: TRBV7-3
CDR3aa: ASSLTSLAGGPSSTDTQY

v_gene: TRBV5-1
CDR3aa: ATSRGDSYEQY

v_gene: TRBV7-3
CDR3aa: ASSLSGNTGELF

v_gene: TRBV14
CDR3aa: ASSQGGLGIRYGYT

v_gene: TRBV7-3
CDR3aa: ASSLRTGESTDTQY